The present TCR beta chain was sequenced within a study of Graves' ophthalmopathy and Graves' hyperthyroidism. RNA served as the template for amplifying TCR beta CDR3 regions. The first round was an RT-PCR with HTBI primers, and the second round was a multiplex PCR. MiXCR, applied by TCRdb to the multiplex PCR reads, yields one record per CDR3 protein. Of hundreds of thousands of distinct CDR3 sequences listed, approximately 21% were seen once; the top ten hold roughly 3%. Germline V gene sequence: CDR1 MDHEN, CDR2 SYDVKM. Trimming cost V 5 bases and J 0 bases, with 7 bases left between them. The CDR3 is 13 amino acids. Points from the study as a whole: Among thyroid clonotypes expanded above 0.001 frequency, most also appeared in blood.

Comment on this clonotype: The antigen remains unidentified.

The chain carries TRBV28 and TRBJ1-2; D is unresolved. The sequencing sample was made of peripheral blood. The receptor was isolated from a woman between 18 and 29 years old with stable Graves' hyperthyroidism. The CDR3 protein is CASSKMTNYGYTF. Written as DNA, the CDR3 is TGTGCCAGCAGTAAAATGACTAACTATGGCTACACCTTC.